These 9 T cell receptor beta chains originate from one sample sequenced in a study of blood T cells in healthy people across ages. Sample-barcoded 5' priming and a J-beta primer mix drove a second PCR of roughly 6 to 12 cycles. TCRdb independently ran MiXCR on the 5' RACE reads; one entry per CDR3 protein. The sample holds 700,000 or so distinct CDR3 sequences; approximately 22% are singletons and the top ten take 22%. The specimen was blood. These receptors came from a man between 65 and 85 years old in good health.

This rearrangement joins TRBV6-5 to TRBJ2-7; D is possibly TRBD1 (6 bases). Trimming removed 2 bases at V and 3 bases at J, with 14 bases between. The germline CDR1 and CDR2 sequences are MNHEY and SVGAGI. The CDR3 spans 15 residues. The CDR3 here is CASSYRRQAVYEQYF. The DNA of the CDR3 is TGTGCCAGCAGTTACCGCCGACAGGCGGTCTACGAGCAGTACTTC.

Only a few counts were recorded for this clonotype. V usage is TRBV7-2 and J usage is TRBJ2-3; possible D gene TRBD2, 6 bases. Germline V lookup: CDR1 SGHTA, CDR2 FQGNSA. CDR3 length equals 16 residues. V shed 1 base and J shed 1 base, with 12 bases lying between them. Written as DNA, the CDR3 is TGTGCCAGCAGCTTAGACGCTAGCGCGGGCACAGATACGCAGTATTTT. Protein: CASSLDASAGTDTQYF.

This CDR3 is CSVEAVLGHPYQETQYF. Here the CDR3 DNA reads TGCAGCGTTGAAGCCGTACTCGGACATCCGTACCAAGAGACCCAGTACTTC. The V call is TRBV29-1, the J call TRBJ2-5; D might be TRBD1 (5 bases). Trimming removed 1 base from V and 0 bases from J, with 18 bases in between. The CDR3 contains 17 residues. Germline V gene data show CDR1 as SQVTM and CDR2 as ANQGSEA.

As regards this clonotype: Possible read error: a much larger clone is one base away. The chain has TRBV4-2 and TRBJ2-5, with unresolved D. CDR3 size: 13 residues. Germline values: CDR1 LGHNA, CDR2 YNFKEQ. CDR3 sequence reads: CASGQARGETQYF. CDR3 nucleotides: TGTGCCAGCGGCCAAGCCCGTGGGGAGACCCAGTACTTC.

The chain joins TRBV18 to TRBJ2-3, with 7 positions matching TRBD1. This CDR3 region has 15 residues. Germline trimming cut 6 bases from V and 3 bases from J; bases unmatched to any gene: 9. Germline V gives CDR1 KGHSH, CDR2 LQKENI. Here the CDR3 DNA reads TGTGCCAGCTCCCTTAACAGGGGCCTAACAGATACGCAGTATTTT. Its translation: CASSLNRGLTDTQYF.

This clonotype has a handful of counts. V is TRBV6-6 and J is TRBJ2-7; possibly TRBD1 for D (6 bases). The V end lost 6 bases, the J end lost 5 bases, and 17 bases lay between the germline ends. CDR1 is MNHNY, CDR2 SVGAGI, per germline (reference sequence). The CDR3 covers 14 residues. The CDR3, as DNA: TGTGCCAGCAGCCACCCAGGGGAAAGGAACGAGCAGTACTTC. It codes for CASSHPGERNEQYF.

The J gene is TRBJ2-3, the V gene TRBV27; D remains ambiguous. Trimming stripped 3 bases from V and 2 bases from J, with 9 bases between. CDR1 is MNHEY and CDR2 is SMNVEV in the germline V gene (reference sequence). The CDR3 spans 14 residues. CDR3: CASSFKSFTDTQYF. CDR3 DNA: TGTGCCAGCAGTTTCAAGTCGTTCACAGATACGCAGTATTTT.

V gene TRBV5-5 combines with J gene TRBJ1-5, with D perhaps TRBD1 (5 bases). The V gene's germline CDR1 is SGHKS and CDR2 YYEKEE (reference sequence). This CDR3 is built from 15 residues. The V gene lost 1 base and the J gene lost 5 bases, with 13 bases spanning the gap. CDR3 protein: CASSLLGGIDQPQHF. The DNA for the CDR3 is TGTGCCAGCAGCTTGTTGGGGGGTATCGATCAGCCCCAGCATTTT. The whole variable domain, filled in from reference TRBV5-5 and TRBJ1-5, reads DAGVTQSPTHLIKTRGQQVTLRCSPISGHKSVSWYQQVLGQGPQFIFQYYEKEERGRGNFPDRFSARQFPNYSSELNVNALLLGDSALYLCASSLLGGIDQPQHFGDGTRLSIL.

The CDR3 is CASSQETSLFRGYTF. CDR3 bases: TGCGCCAGCAGCCAAGAAACATCGCTTTTTAGAGGCTACACCTTC. The rearrangement joins TRBV4-1 to TRBJ1-2, with D unclear. CDR1 and CDR2 from the germline V gene are MGHRA and YSYEKL. Between the trimmed V and J ends, which lost 0 bases and 8 bases, there was a span of 16 bases. The CDR3 loop spans 15 amino acids.